The rows below give T cell receptor beta chains drawn from one sample of a study of post-analysis software for immune sequencing data. TCRdb re-analysed the PCR reads in MiXCR, keeping a single row per CDR3 protein. This sample carries a few hundred thousand distinct CDR3 sequences, 30% to 45% of them seen once, and the ten largest clones take less than 10%. Sequenced input: blood. Receptor source: a girl aged 2-10 years with multiple sclerosis. Both conserved end residues are part of each CDR3. The D gene is left open where the match is weak. Size tells how often a clone was seen (once, few, many) or the class of an expanded clone, and some rows leave it out.

j_call d_call v_call clone_size cdr3_aa cdr3_nt
TRBJ2-7 . TRBV20-1 few CSARAFETGSYEQYF TGCAGTGCTAGAGCTTTCGAGACAGGCTCCTACGAGCAGTACTTC
TRBJ1-2 TRBD1 TRBV5-1 . CASSKPGQNYGYTF TGCGCCAGCAGCAAACCGGGACAGAACTATGGCTACACCTTC
TRBJ2-1 TRBD2 TRBV6-2/TRBV6-3 . CASSSGGAHNEQFF TGTGCCAGCTCTAGCGGGGGGGCCCACAATGAGCAGTTCTTC
TRBJ2-3 TRBD1 TRBV20-1 few CSARDRGPDDTQYF TGCAGTGCTCGGGACAGGGGGCCGGATGATACGCAGTATTTT
TRBJ2-1 TRBD2 TRBV20-1 . CSARPLAGTYNEQFF TGCAGTGCTAGACCCCTAGCGGGGACCTACAATGAGCAGTTCTTC
TRBJ2-3 . TRBV6-6 . CASSYSGVSTDTQYF TGTGCCAGCAGTTACTCTGGGGTTTCCACAGATACGCAGTATTTT
TRBJ2-1 TRBD1 TRBV7-3 . CASNPRDRARNEQFF TGTGCCAGTAATCCCCGGGACAGGGCTAGAAATGAGCAGTTCTTC
TRBJ1-1 . TRBV12-3/TRBV12-4 . CASTLDRNTEAFF TGTGCCAGCACCCTGGACAGGAACACTGAAGCTTTCTTT
TRBJ2-5 TRBD2 TRBV6-6 . CASSPHVGEGQETQYF TGTGCCAGCAGTCCCCACGTGGGGGAGGGTCAAGAGACCCAGTACTTC
TRBJ1-6 TRBD1 TRBV9 . CASSVAAVGTANSPLHF TGTGCCAGCAGCGTAGCAGCCGTGGGGACAGCGAATTCACCCCTCCACTTT
TRBJ2-5 . TRBV7-2 few CASSLAAGLYQETQYF TGTGCCAGCAGCTTAGCGGCAGGGCTGTACCAAGAGACCCAGTACTTC
TRBJ2-7 TRBD2 TRBV24-1 . CATSDSVPGQEAGGTYEQYF TGTGCCACCAGTGACTCGGTTCCGGGACAAGAGGCGGGAGGAACCTACGAGCAGTACTTC
TRBJ2-1 . TRBV6-2/TRBV6-3 once CASSYWGSSYNEQFF TGTGCCAGCAGTTATTGGGGAAGCTCCTACAATGAGCAGTTCTTC
TRBJ1-2 . TRBV14 . CASSLTRGSIEAYGYTF TGTGCCAGCAGCTTAACTAGAGGATCCATCGAGGCCTATGGCTACACCTTC
TRBJ1-6 TRBD1 TRBV15 . CATSRGGGDRVSPLHF TGTGCCACCAGCAGAGGTGGTGGGGACAGGGTCTCACCCCTCCACTTT
TRBJ2-1 TRBD2 TRBV5-1 few CASSTSGAPLGNEQFF TGCGCCAGCTCGACTAGCGGGGCCCCTCTCGGGAATGAGCAGTTCTTC
TRBJ1-1 . TRBV20-1 few CSARSGKATEAFF TGCAGTGCTAGGTCAGGGAAGGCGACTGAAGCTTTCTTT
TRBJ2-1 TRBD1 TRBV5-1 . CASSLSGQGPYNEQFF TGCGCCAGCAGCTTATCGGGACAGGGACCCTACAATGAGCAGTTCTTC
TRBJ2-3 . TRBV12-3/TRBV12-4 few CASSFPRVPQYF TGTGCCAGCAGTTTCCCCCGGGTTCCGCAGTATTTT
TRBJ2-3 TRBD1 TRBV5-5 few CASSRGQGDEDEYF TGTGCCAGCAGCAGAGGACAGGGGGATGAAGATGAGTATTTT
TRBJ1-5 TRBD1 TRBV12-3/TRBV12-4 . CASSRGVGQNQPQHF TGTGCCAGCAGCAGGGGGGTGGGACAAAACCAGCCCCAGCATTTT
TRBJ2-7 TRBD2 TRBV7-6 few CASSLEAGPGGEQYF TGTGCCAGCAGCTTAGAAGCAGGGCCGGGAGGCGAGCAGTACTTC
TRBJ1-6 . TRBV5-1 few CASSLLQGKVSPLHF TGCGCCAGCAGCTTGCTACAGGGAAAAGTCTCACCCCTCCACTTT
TRBJ2-1 . TRBV7-9 few CASSSNERAYNEQFF TGTGCCAGCAGTTCTAACGAGCGGGCTTACAATGAGCAGTTCTTC
TRBJ2-1 TRBD2 TRBV7-2 . CASSLSLGRDNEQFF TGTGCCAGCAGCTTATCTCTAGGGAGGGACAATGAGCAGTTCTTC
TRBJ2-2 TRBD1 TRBV7-2 once CASSSWTGGTGELFF TGTGCCAGCAGCTCCTGGACAGGGGGCACCGGGGAGCTGTTTTTT
TRBJ2-5 TRBD1 TRBV6-1 . CASSERRTGVETQYF TGTGCCAGCAGTGAAAGGAGGACAGGGGTAGAGACCCAGTACTTC
TRBJ2-7 TRBD2 TRBV6-5 . CASSTRAGGSYEQYF TGTGCCAGCAGTACAAGAGCGGGGGGTTCCTACGAGCAGTACTTC
TRBJ2-7 . TRBV12-3/TRBV12-4 many CASSPGLKYEQYF TGTGCCAGCAGTCCAGGACTAAAATACGAGCAGTACTTC
TRBJ2-3 . TRBV28 few CASSLVAGPSTDTQYF TGTGCCAGCAGTTTAGTGGCGGGCCCTAGCACAGATACGCAGTATTTT
TRBJ1-6 . TRBV20-1 . CSARQNYSPLHF TGCAGTGCGCGACAGAATTATTCACCCCTCCACTTT
TRBJ2-5 . TRBV3-1 . CASSQVIRSQETQYF TGTGCCAGCAGCCAAGTCATCAGGAGCCAAGAGACCCAGTACTTC
TRBJ1-5 . TRBV7-2 few CASSLEAGDSNHPQHF TGTGCCAGCAGCTTAGAAGCGGGGGATAGCAATCACCCCCAGCATTTT
TRBJ2-7 . TRBV5-1 . CASSFRTDLSYEQYF TGCGCCAGCAGCTTCCGAACAGACCTTTCCTACGAGCAGTACTTC
TRBJ1-2 TRBD1 TRBV5-1 . CASRGQSTNYGYTF TGCGCCAGCAGGGGACAGAGTACTAACTATGGCTACACCTTC
TRBJ2-5 . TRBV9 few CASSVAGAQETQYF TGTGCCAGCAGCGTAGCGGGGGCCCAAGAGACCCAGTACTTC